The entry below describes one T cell receptor (beta chain). Its target is not known. The CDR3 extends over 13 amino acids. V lost 1 base and J lost 12, with 13 bases in between. The germline gives CDR1 LNHNV, CDR2 YYDKDF (reference sequence). The data are from a study of shared clonotypes between healthy human individuals. Study information: Those who served as donors were a couple of women and three men between the ages of 18 and 49. The study used three CD4 naive, three CD4 memory, two CD8 naive and one CD8 memory plate per donor.

Study-wide results and caveats: Rarefaction indicated that sorted-subset sequencing remained incomplete although depth was large. Several donors held about 5% of naive CD4 clonotypes in common.

Generated by immunoSEQ multiplex PCR, the TCRdb table keeps only in-frame clones and is missing some. The table lists roughly 2.2 million clones, 93% of them singletons, with 0.39% in the top ten. The sequenced sample consisted of naive CD4+ T cells from PBMCs. Subset here: CD45RA+ positively selected. The receptor was isolated from a man aged 18 to 29 in good health. Some clones in this sample may be carry-over from other donors' samples. This rearrangement joins TRBV15 to TRBJ2-1; D not resolved. The CDR3 bases are TGTGCCACCAGCAGAGCAAATCCCCTGGGGCAGTTCTTC. This gives the protein CATSRANPLGQFF. The full variable domain, rest sourced from reference TRBV15 and TRBJ2-1, is DAMVIQNPRYQVTQFGKPVTLSCSQTLNHNVMYWYQQKSSQAPKLLFHYYDKDFNNEADTPDNFQSRRPNTSFCFLDIRSPGLGDTAMYLCATSRANPLGQFFGPGTRLTVL.